The 23 T cell receptor beta chains below come from one sample, sequenced in a study of T-cell memory formation after mild COVID-19. In TCRdb, the 5' RACE reads were re-called with MiXCR into one record per CDR3 protein. The sample contains 450,000 or so distinct CDR3 sequences, 20% to 25% of which appear only once. Specimen: PBMCs or a T cell subset sorted from them (not recorded which). These receptors came from an adult woman who had mild COVID-19 (a few samples of this study predate the infection). Cell type and time point are not known.

The J gene is TRBJ2-2, the V gene TRBV19; TRBD1 matches at 9 bases. The CDR3 loop spans 16 amino acids. CDR1 and CDR2 (germline): LNHDA, SQIVND (reference sequence). The trim removed 3 bases at V and 4 bases at J, leaving 6 bases unmatched. The CDR3 protein is CASSIRTGAVTGELFF. CDR3 DNA: TGTGCCAGTAGTATTCGGACAGGGGCTGTCACCGGGGAGCTGTTTTTT.

This clonotype was seen only a few times. The V call is TRBV7-6, the J call TRBJ1-4; D gene uncertain. The CDR3 runs to 14 residues. V was shortened by 6 bases and J by 6 bases, with 14 bases between the two germline ends. Per germline, CDR1 SGHVS and CDR2 FNYEAQ. The CDR3 loop is CASRSDPGDEKLFF. In DNA, the CDR3 is TGTGCCAGCAGATCGGACCCCGGGGATGAAAAACTGTTTTTT.

The V gene is TRBV5-6, the J gene TRBJ1-1; 7 bases map to TRBD1. V lost 1 base and J lost 5; bases outside the gene matches: 5. Germline values: CDR1 SGHDT, CDR2 YYEEEE. The CDR3 runs to 14 residues. The CDR3, as DNA: TGTGCCAGCAGCTTGACAGGGGATGTGACTGAAGCTTTCTTT. Amino acids: CASSLTGDVTEAFF.

There are a few counts of this clonotype. CDR3 sequence (DNA): TGTGCCAGCAGCTTAGGCACAGGAGGGGGGCCGTCCTACGAGCAGTACTTC. Its protein product is CASSLGTGGGPSYEQYF. This chain connects TRBV11-2 to TRBJ2-7; D might be TRBD1 or TRBD2, each matching 6 bases. This CDR3 is built from 17 residues. The V end lost 1 base, the J end lost 1 base, and 17 bases lay between the germline ends. The V gene's germline CDR1 is SGHAT and CDR2 FQNNGV. Full variable domain (missing parts from reference TRBV11-2 and TRBJ2-7): EAGVAQSPRYKIIEKRQSVAFWCNPISGHATLYWYQQILGQGPKLLIQFQNNGVVDDSQLPKDRFSAERLKGVDSTLKIQPAKLEDSAVYLCASSLGTGGGPSYEQYFGPGTRLTVT.

The J gene is TRBJ2-5, the V gene TRBV6-2 or TRBV6-3; D may be TRBD1 (7 bases). Trimming pared 8 bases from V and 4 bases from J, leaving 17 bases between. The CDR3 is made up of 14 amino acids. Germline-derived CDR1 and CDR2 are MNHEY and SVGEGT. The CDR3 protein is CASVPRRGRETQYF. The CDR3 nucleotides read TGTGCCAGCGTTCCCAGGAGGGGGCGAGAGACCCAGTACTTC.

This clonotype appeared a few times. The chain combines TRBV12-3 or TRBV12-4 with TRBJ2-7; unclear D gene. This CDR3 region has 13 residues. V was shortened by 3 bases and J by 7 bases, with 13 bases between the two germline ends. CDR3 nucleotides: TGTGCCAGCAGTTTCGGGTCTGGGATAGAGCAGTACTTC. This translates into CASSFGSGIEQYF.

The chain uses TRBV4-3 and TRBJ1-1, with 8 bases lining up with TRBD1. From germline, CDR1 is LGHNA and CDR2 YSLEER. The CDR3 is 16 residues long. V dropped 4 bases and J dropped 3; count of bases not matched to a gene: 10. CDR3: CASSLDHRGLDTEAFF. The CDR3 DNA follows: TGCGCCAGCAGCCTAGACCACAGGGGGTTAGACACTGAAGCTTTCTTT.

V and J are TRBV3-1 and TRBJ2-3; D might be TRBD2 (6 bases). Germline loops: CDR1 LGHDT, CDR2 YNNKEL (reference sequence). V gave up 3 bases and J gave up 2 bases, with 15 bases separating them. This CDR3 is 16 amino acids long. The CDR3 region has the DNA TGTGCCAGCAGCCACTTTTCTAGCGCGGACACAGATACGCAGTATTTT. Its translation: CASSHFSSADTDTQYF.

The gene calls are TRBV9 and TRBJ2-7; D could derive from TRBD1 or TRBD2 (6 bases each). The germline V and J ends were trimmed by 3 bases and 3 bases, with 19 bases remaining between them. This CDR3 is built from 16 residues. From germline, CDR1 is SGDLS and CDR2 YYNGEE. The CDR3 nucleotides are TGTGCCAGCAGCGCGGGCGGGACATCGTCGGTCTACGAGCAGTACTTC. It encodes CASSAGGTSSVYEQYF.

This clonotype has just a few counts. This chain connects TRBV6-5 to TRBJ1-1; 8 bases align to TRBD1. Unmatched junction bases numbered 4, after V lost 2 bases and J lost 5 bases. The CDR3 has 14 residues. From germline, CDR1 is MNHEY and CDR2 SVGAGI. In DNA form, the CDR3 reads TGTGCCAGCAGTTACGCAGGGGGCGAGACTGAAGCTTTCTTT. Translated: CASSYAGGETEAFF.

This clonotype was seen repeatedly, ten times or more. The rearrangement links TRBV12-3 or TRBV12-4 to TRBJ2-5; 8 nucleotides align to TRBD2. The CDR3 consists of 14 residues. Trimming cost V 6 bases and J 10 bases; bases outside gene matches: 13. DNA of the CDR3: TGTGCCAGCAGCTCTCAGCGGGAGTTAACGTTCCAGTACTTC. Translation gives CASSSQRELTFQYF.

In its sample, this clonotype was seen a few times. The rearrangement links TRBV7-9 to TRBJ2-1, with 7 bases that match TRBD1. CDR1 and CDR2 from the germline V gene are SEHNR and FQNEAQ (reference sequence). This CDR3 comprises 16 residues. J lost 4 bases, V lost 4 bases, and 10 bases had no gene match. In DNA, the CDR3 is TGTGCCAGCAGCTCCCCGAGTAGGGACAGTTACAATGAGCAGTTCTTC. This translates into CASSSPSRDSYNEQFF.

This clonotype has a handful of counts. The gene calls are TRBV30 and TRBJ2-1, with D unresolved. Trimming removed 0 bases from V and 10 bases from J, with 16 bases in between. From germline, CDR1 is GTSNPN and CDR2 SVGIG (reference sequence). This CDR3 is 14 amino acids long. This chain's CDR3 is CAWSVGRTSGEQFF. As DNA, the CDR3 is TGTGCCTGGAGTGTCGGTCGGACCTCCGGGGAGCAGTTCTTC.

J is TRBJ2-5 and V is TRBV12-3 or TRBV12-4, with 10 bases aligning to TRBD1. The CDR3 is 15 amino acids. With V trimmed by 7 bases and J by 4 bases, 9 bases remained unmatched. The CDR3 sequence: CASTQRQGAPETQYF. The CDR3 DNA follows: TGTGCCAGCACCCAGAGACAGGGGGCCCCAGAGACCCAGTACTTC.

This clonotype appeared a few times. The chain recombines TRBV9 with TRBJ2-5; possibly TRBD2 for D (5 bases). The CDR3 covers 14 residues. Trimming cost V 4 bases and J 4 bases, with 14 bases left between them. CDR1 is SGDLS, CDR2 YYNGEE, per germline. CDR3 in DNA: TGTGCCAGCAGCCCCGAGGGTAGAGGAGAGACCCAGTACTTC. Translating it yields CASSPEGRGETQYF.

This clonotype appeared a few times. This sequence joins TRBV3-1 and TRBJ2-7; D is ambiguous. From germline, CDR1 is LGHDT and CDR2 YNNKEL (reference sequence). The CDR3 length is 13 residues. The V end lost 2 bases, the J end lost 6 bases, and 11 bases lay between the germline ends. CDR3 region: CASSQFVSVEQYF. The DNA of the CDR3 is TGTGCCAGCAGCCAATTCGTTTCGGTCGAGCAGTACTTC.

The rearrangement links TRBV7-2 to TRBJ2-1, with TRBD2 identical over 10 bases. The germline gives CDR1 SGHTA, CDR2 FQGNSA. Germline trimming cut 4 bases from V and 3 bases from J; bases unmatched to any gene: 12. This CDR3 is 18 amino acids long. CDR3 DNA sequence: TGTGCCAGCAGCTCAAGAGAGACTAGCGGGTTAGGCTACAATGAGCAGTTCTTC. Translation gives CASSSRETSGLGYNEQFF.

The chain uses TRBV5-6 and TRBJ2-3, with D possibly matching TRBD2 (5 bases). The CDR3 is 15 amino acids. V lost 1 base, J lost 0 bases, and 9 bases lay in between. CDR1 SGHDT and CDR2 YYEEEE come from the germline V gene. The CDR3 protein is CASSLSGSSTDTQYF. CDR3 in DNA: TGTGCCAGCAGCTTGAGCGGATCTAGCACAGATACGCAGTATTTT. Combining the CDR3 with reference TRBV5-6 and TRBJ2-3 gives the whole variable domain DAGVTQSPTHLIKTRGQQVTLRCSPKSGHDTVSWYQQALGQGPQFIFQYYEEEERQRGNFPDRFSGHQFPNYSSELNVNALLLGDSALYLCASSLSGSSTDTQYFGPGTRLTVL.

J is TRBJ1-1 and V is TRBV7-7, with 9 bases aligning to TRBD1. CDR3 length: 15 amino acids. J was trimmed by 12 bases and V by 4 bases; bases with no gene match: 15. Germline V CDR1 and CDR2: SSHAT, FNYEAQ (reference sequence). The chain's CDR3 is CASSSERGDRVLPFF. The CDR3 DNA reads as TGTGCCAGCAGCTCCGAACGCGGGGACAGGGTATTGCCTTTCTTT.

A few counts support this clonotype. The CDR3 sequence is CASSVEGWNTEAFF. The DNA of the CDR3 is TGTGCCAGCAGTGTCGAGGGCTGGAACACTGAAGCTTTCTTT. The chain combines TRBV6-1 with TRBJ1-1, with D uncertain. V lost 4 bases, J lost 1 base, and 10 bases lay in between. This CDR3 comprises 14 residues. Germline V CDR1 and CDR2: MNHNS, SASEGT.

This clonotype was seen a few times. This chain connects TRBV30 to TRBJ2-1; 7 bases fit TRBD1. Per germline, CDR1 GTSNPN and CDR2 SVGIG (reference sequence). This CDR3 has 13 amino acids. The J segment lost 9 bases and the V segment lost 0 bases, leaving 5 bases of the junction unmatched. CDR3 region: CAWSVARGSEQFF. The DNA for the CDR3 is TGTGCCTGGAGTGTAGCCAGGGGGAGTGAGCAGTTCTTC.

To note about this clonotype: Possible read error: a much larger clone is one base away. The chain employs TRBV6-5 and TRBJ2-7; D is uncertain. V was clipped by 2 bases and J by 5 bases, with 4 bases between them. Germline CDR1 MNHEY, CDR2 SVGAGI. CDR3 size: 11 residues. The chain's CDR3 is CASSYGDEQYF. The CDR3 DNA reads as TGTGCCAGCAGTTACGGGGACGAGCAGTACTTC.

Only a few counts were recorded for this clonotype. The chain combines TRBV29-1 with TRBJ1-5; D not certain. V lost 4 bases to trimming and J lost 0 bases, with 10 bases between them. This CDR3 spans 14 amino acids. CDR1 is SQVTM, CDR2 ANQGSEA, per germline. The CDR3 DNA is TGCAGCGTTGGGGCAGGAGGTAGCAATCAGCCCCAGCATTTT. This sequence encodes CSVGAGGSNQPQHF. The full variable domain, with the rest looked up from reference TRBV29-1 and TRBJ1-5, is SAVISQKPSRDICQRGTSLTIQCQVDSQVTMMFWYRQQPGQSLTLIATANQGSEATYESGFVIDKFPISRPNLTFSTLTVSNMSPEDSSIYLCSVGAGGSNQPQHFGDGTRLSIL.